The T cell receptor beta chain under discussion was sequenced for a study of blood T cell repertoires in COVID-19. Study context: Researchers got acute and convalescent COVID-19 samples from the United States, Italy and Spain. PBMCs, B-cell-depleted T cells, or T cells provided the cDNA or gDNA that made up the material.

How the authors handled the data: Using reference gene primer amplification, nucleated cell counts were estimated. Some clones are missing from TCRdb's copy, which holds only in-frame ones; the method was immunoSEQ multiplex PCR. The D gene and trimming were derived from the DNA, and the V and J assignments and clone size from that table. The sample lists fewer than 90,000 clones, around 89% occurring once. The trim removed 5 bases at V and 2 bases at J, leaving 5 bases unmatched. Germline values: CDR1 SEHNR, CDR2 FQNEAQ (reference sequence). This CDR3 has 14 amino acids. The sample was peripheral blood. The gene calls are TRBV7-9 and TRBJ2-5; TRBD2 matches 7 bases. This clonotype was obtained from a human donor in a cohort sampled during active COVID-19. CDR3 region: CASSGPSGQETQYF. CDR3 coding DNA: TGTGCCAGCAGCGGACCTAGCGGACAAGAGACCCAGTACTTC. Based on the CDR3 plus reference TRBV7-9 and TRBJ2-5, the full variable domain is DTGVSQNPRHKITKRGQNVTFRCDPISEHNRLYWYRQTLGQGPEFLTYFQNEAQLEKSRLLSDRFSAERPKGSFSTLEIQRTEQGDSAMYLCASSGPSGQETQYFGPGTRLLVL.